This T cell receptor (beta chain) comes out of a study of beta chain features in type 1 diabetes. This clone came up a few times. Trimming removed 6 bases at V and 14 bases at J, with 22 bases between. CDR3 size: 13 residues. The germline V gene has CDR1 MNHNS and CDR2 SASEGT. Expressed TCRB transcripts got sequenced, as all isolated RNA was reverse transcribed. Produced via immunoSEQ multiplex PCR; TCRdb's table is partial and in-frame only. This table has about 240,000 clones, roughly 30% appearing once. The receptor was derived from a man between 25 and 39 years old in good health. The chain has TRBV6-1 and TRBJ1-2, with D possibly TRBD1 on 5 matching bases. The sequencing sample was made of central memory CD4+ T cells from blood. CDR3 sequence reads: CASRALTTGFRTF. The CDR3 DNA reads TGTGCCAGCAGGGCATTGACCACAGGATTTCGGACCTTC.